Listed below are T cell receptor gamma chains from one sample, sequenced in a study of gammadelta T cells in human blood. TCRdb reran clone calling via CATT on the RT-PCR reads. The sample lists over 150 gamma-chain clones; 5% to 7% were seen once. Material for sequencing was non-Vgamma9Vdelta2 gamma-delta T cells from infant blood. Receptors originate from a human donor. Both conserved end residues are part of each CDR3. Each record gives: CDR3 length, clone size, J gene, V gene, CDR3 protein, CDR3 DNA. The size of a clone is reported for some rows only, either as once, few or many, or as a class for expanded clones.

13	.	TRGJ1/TRGJ2	TRGV4	CAPWDWGYYKKLF	TGTGCCCCATGGGATTGGGGTTATTATAAGAAACTCTTT
12	hyperexpanded	TRGJ1/TRGJ2	TRGV9	CALLSNYYKKLF	TGTGCCTTACTTTCGAATTATTATAAGAAACTCTTT
11	hyperexpanded	TRGJ1/TRGJ2	TRGV2	CATWDGRVKLF	TGTGCCACCTGGGACGGGCGTGTGAAACTCTTT
14	large	TRGJ1/TRGJ2	TRGV4	CATWDGPDYYKKLF	TGTGCCACCTGGGATGGGCCGGATTATTATAAGAAACTCTTT
14	hyperexpanded	TRGJP1	TRGV2	CATWDGSTGWFKIF	TGTGCCACCTGGGACGGGTCCACTGGTTGGTTCAAGATATTT
13	large	TRGJ1/TRGJ2	TRGV4	CATWDGQHYKKLF	TGTGCCACCTGGGATGGGCAGCATTATAAGAAACTCTTT
14	hyperexpanded	TRGJP1	TRGV10	CAAWDFNTGWFKIF	TGTGCTGCGTGGGATTTCAACACTGGTTGGTTCAAGATATTT
14	large	TRGJ1/TRGJ2	TRGV5	CATWDRLHYYKKLF	TGTGCCACCTGGGACAGGCTGCATTATTATAAGAAACTCTTT
16	hyperexpanded	TRGJP1	TRGV10	CAAWGSTHTTGWFKIF	TGTGCTGCGTGGGGTTCGACGCATACCACTGGTTGGTTCAAGATATTT
16	hyperexpanded	TRGJ1/TRGJ2	TRGV4	CATWDGPFQFYYKKLF	TGTGCCACCTGGGATGGGCCTTTCCAATTTTATTATAAGAAACTCTTT
14	large	TRGJ1/TRGJ2	TRGV4	CATWDGPGYYKKLF	TGTGCCACCTGGGATGGGCCCGGTTATTATAAGAAACTCTTT
16	large	TRGJP2	TRGV4	CATWDENYSSDWIKTF	TGTGCCACCTGGGATGAGAACTATAGTAGTGATTGGATCAAGACGTTT
13	.	TRGJP2	TRGV4	CATWERSDWIKTF	TGTGCCACCTGGGAACGTAGTGATTGGATCAAGACGTTT
12	large	TRGJ1/TRGJ2	TRGV9	CALWEVQGEKLF	TGTGCCTTGTGGGAGGTGCAAGGTGAGAAACTCTTT
11	hyperexpanded	TRGJ1/TRGJ2	TRGV9	CALWNYYKKLF	TGTGCCTTGTGGAATTATTATAAGAAACTCTTT
13	hyperexpanded	TRGJP2	TRGV4	CATWDGLDWIKTF	TGTGCCACCTGGGATGGACTTGATTGGATCAAGACGTTT
14	few	TRGJP1	TRGV2	CATWDGSAGWFKIF	TGTGCAACCTGGGACGGGTCCGCTGGTTGGTTCAAGATATTT
13	large	TRGJP2	TRGV10	CAAWDCSDWIKTF	TGTGCTGCGTGGGATTGTAGTGATTGGATCAAGACGTTT
15	large	TRGJP2	TRGV4	CATWTLRGSDWIKTF	TGTGCCACCTGGACCCTAAGGGGTAGTGATTGGATCAAGACGTTT
14	hyperexpanded	TRGJ1/TRGJ2	TRGV3	CATWDRPVFHKKLF	TGTGCCACCTGGGACAGGCCCGTTTTTCATAAGAAACTCTTT
13	large	TRGJ1/TRGJ2	TRGV4	CATWDWGYYKKLF	TGTGCCACCTGGGATTGGGGTTATTATAAGAAACTCTTT
13	hyperexpanded	TRGJ1/TRGJ2	TRGV4	CATWERNYYKKLF	TGTGCCACCTGGGAACGGAATTATTATAAGAAACTCTTT
15	large	TRGJ1/TRGJ2	TRGV8	CATWAIHSNYYKKLF	TGTGCCACCTGGGCGATCCACTCGAATTATTATAAGAAACTCTTT
12	medium-sized	TRGJP2	TRGV8	CATWDSSWIKTF	TGTGCCACCTGGGATAGTTCCTGGATCAAGACGTTT
13	large	TRGJP1	TRGV4	CATWDGGGWFKIF	TGTGCCACCTGGGATGGGGGCGGTTGGTTCAAGATATTT
14	large	TRGJ1/TRGJ2	TRGV5	CATWDRPEGGKKLF	TGTGCCACCTGGGACAGGCCGGAAGGTGGTAAGAAACTCTTT
13	few	TRGJ1/TRGJ2	TRGV5	CATWDRRKGKKLF	TGTGCCACCTGGGACAGGCGTAAGGGTAAGAAACTCTTT